This T cell receptor beta chain was retrieved from a study of T cell repertoires in cytomegalovirus infection. TCRdb re-derived calls from the reads in MiXCR, one entry per CDR3 protein. Found here are about 310,000 distinct CDR3 sequences, roughly a sixth of them singletons; the top ten hold more than 10%. Germline CDR1 and CDR2: MGHDK and SYGVNS. The CDR3 has 16 amino acids. Turning to this clonotype: Its antigen is still unknown. The junction departs from germline at one end; a sequencing error may be responsible.

The study's findings and limits: The cumulative frequency of public TCR beta families distinguished individuals who carried CMV together with the relevant HLA.

The material sequenced was PBMCs. The clonotype comes from a human donor in good health (CMV status not recorded). Some clones in this sample may be carry-over from other donors' samples. The chain carries TRBV25-1 and TRBJ2-1; D possibly corresponds to TRBD2 (6 bases). DNA of the CDR3: TGTGCCAGCAGGACACCTCCGGGACTCTCCTCCAATGAGCAGTTCTTC. Its protein product is CASRTPPGLSSNEQFF. Full variable domain (rest looked up from reference TRBV25-1 and TRBJ2-1): EADIYQTPRYLVIGTGKKITLECSQTMGHDKMYWYQQDPGMELHLIHYSYGVNSTEKGDLSSESTVSRIRTEHFPLTLESARPSHTSQYLCASRTPPGLSSNEQFFGPGTRLTVL.